One and the same sample provided the 7 T cell receptor beta chains below, sequenced in a study of blood T cell repertoires in COVID-19. The data were produced by immunoSEQ multiplex PCR, yet TCRdb's version contains in-frame clones alone and is incomplete. The table includes 250,000 or so clones, roughly 86% detected once. The sequencing sample was made of PBMCs or T cells enriched from blood (not recorded which). Receptors originate from a woman aged 50 to 60 who had recovered from COVID-19.

V gene TRBV28 combines with J gene TRBJ2-7, with 7 bases that match TRBD2. J lost 7 bases, V lost 3 bases, and 9 bases had no gene match. The CDR3 is made up of 14 amino acids. CDR1 is MDHEN, CDR2 SYDVKM, per germline. Here the CDR3 DNA reads TGTGCCAGCAGTTTGATCGCGGGAGCTCAGGAGCAGTACTTC. Translated: CASSLIAGAQEQYF.

This clone has just one count. This chain links TRBV18 with TRBJ2-3; TRBD1 aligns across 11 bases. Germline CDR1 reads KGHSH; CDR2 reads LQKENI. V shed 3 bases and J 5 bases; nucleotides not matched to a gene: 7. There are 16 residues in the CDR3. CDR3 coding DNA: TGTGCCAGCTCACCCCCCGGGACAGGGGGGGAAGATACGCAGTATTTT. Its protein is CASSPPGTGGEDTQYF.

This chain connects TRBV19 to TRBJ2-6; no firm D call. Trimming took 0 bases from V and 4 from J, leaving 25 bases between them. CDR3 length: 21 residues. The germline V gene encodes CDR1 LNHDA and CDR2 SQIVND (reference sequence). The CDR3 DNA reads TGTGCCAGTAGTATAGAGCGAACAGCAACCAACCCGGTTTGGGGGGCCAACGTCCTGACTTTC. Translated, it gives CASSIERTATNPVWGANVLTF.

This rearrangement joins TRBV19 to TRBJ2-5; 11 nucleotides align to TRBD1. V was pared by 10 bases and J by 5 bases, with 12 bases of the junction left unmatched. CDR1 and CDR2 (germline): LNHDA, SQIVND (reference sequence). The CDR3 is 15 amino acids. In DNA form, the CDR3 reads TGTGCCACTTGCCCCGGGACAGGGGGTAAGGAGACCCAGTACTTC. Encoded protein: CATCPGTGGKETQYF.

This clone was seen only once. The chain joins TRBV19 to TRBJ1-2; 9 bases are shared with TRBD1. The J segment lost 5 bases and the V segment lost 6 bases, leaving 7 bases of the junction unmatched. Germline assignment: CDR1 LNHDA and CDR2 SQIVND (reference sequence). The CDR3 spans 14 residues. In nucleotides, the CDR3 is TGTGCCAGTAGATGGGGACAGGGCGAGTATGGCTACACCTTC. Amino acids: CASRWGQGEYGYTF.

The chain combines TRBV5-1 with TRBJ2-5; D not certain. This CDR3 spans 11 amino acids. V lost 2 bases to trimming and J lost 3 bases, with 2 bases between them. Germline V gives CDR1 SGHRS, CDR2 YFSETQ. CDR3 region: CASSFKETQYF. The CDR3 region has the DNA TGCGCCAGCAGCTTTAAAGAGACCCAGTACTTC.

V and J are TRBV18 and TRBJ2-3; 8 bases are shared with TRBD1. The CDR3 length is 13 residues. Germline V gene lookup returns CDR1 KGHSH and CDR2 LQKENI. After removal of 5 bases from V and 6 bases from J, the junction contained 4 bases not matched to a gene. This CDR3 is CASSSDRGDTQYF. CDR3 nucleotides: TGTGCCAGCTCATCAGACAGGGGTGATACGCAGTATTTT.